This T cell receptor (beta chain) was recovered during a study of blood T cells in healthy people across ages. About the study: Through template switching, about one barcoded beta molecule was captured per two T cells, as measured in model experiments.

Of note for this clonotype: Its specificity is not known.

V lost 0 bases and J lost 11, with 19 bases in between. Germline V CDR1 and CDR2: MGHRA, YSYEKL. The CDR3 extends over 15 amino acids. For the second PCR, which ran for about 6 to 11 cycles, a sample-barcoded 5' primer and a J-beta primer mix were used. TCRdb reanalysed the 5' RACE reads using MiXCR and keeps one entry per CDR3 protein. The profile shows fewer than 950,000 distinct CDR3 sequences, around 36% of them singletons. Study-level points and caveats: Per million T cells, TCR beta diversity dropped roughly linearly as age increased. Aged donors had fewer naive CD4+ cells and lower diversity than long-lived donors. Unknown donor CMV status possibly confounded expanded clonotype changes.

The source material was blood. The TCR originated in a man between 18 and 35 years old in good health. The chain uses TRBV4-1 and TRBJ1-1; a weak D match, TRBD1 (5 bases). Here the CDR3 reads CASSQDPSLAGKAFF. The CDR3 DNA follows: TGCGCCAGCAGCCAAGACCCCAGTTTGGCAGGGAAGGCTTTCTTT.